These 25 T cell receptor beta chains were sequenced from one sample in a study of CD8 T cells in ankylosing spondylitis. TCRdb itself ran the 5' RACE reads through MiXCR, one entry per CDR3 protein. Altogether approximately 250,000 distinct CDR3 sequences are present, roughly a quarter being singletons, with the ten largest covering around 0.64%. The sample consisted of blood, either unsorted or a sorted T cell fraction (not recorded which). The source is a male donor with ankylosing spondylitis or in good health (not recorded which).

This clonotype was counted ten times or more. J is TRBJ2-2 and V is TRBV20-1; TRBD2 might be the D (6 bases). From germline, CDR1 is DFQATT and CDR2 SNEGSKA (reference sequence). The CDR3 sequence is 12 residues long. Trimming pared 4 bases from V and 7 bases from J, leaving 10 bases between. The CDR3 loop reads CSATGLVGELFF. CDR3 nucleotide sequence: TGCAGTGCTACGGGACTTGTCGGGGAGCTGTTTTTT.

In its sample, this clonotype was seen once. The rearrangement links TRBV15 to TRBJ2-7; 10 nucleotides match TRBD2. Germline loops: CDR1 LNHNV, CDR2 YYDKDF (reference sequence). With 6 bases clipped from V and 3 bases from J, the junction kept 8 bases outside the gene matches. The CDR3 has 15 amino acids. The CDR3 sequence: CATSTLAGASYEQYF. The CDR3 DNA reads TGTGCCACCAGTACCCTAGCGGGGGCAAGCTACGAGCAGTACTTC. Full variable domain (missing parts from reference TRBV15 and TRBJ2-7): DAMVIQNPRYQVTQFGKPVTLSCSQTLNHNVMYWYQQKSSQAPKLLFHYYDKDFNNEADTPDNFQSRRPNTSFCFLDIRSPGLGDTAMYLCATSTLAGASYEQYFGPGTRLTVT.

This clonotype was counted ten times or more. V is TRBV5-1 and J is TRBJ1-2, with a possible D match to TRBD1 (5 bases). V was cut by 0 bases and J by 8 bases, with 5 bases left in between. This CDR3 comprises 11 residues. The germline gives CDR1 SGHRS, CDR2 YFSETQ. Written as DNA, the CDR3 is TGCGCCAGCAGCTTGGGACAGGGCTACACCTTC. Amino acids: CASSLGQGYTF.

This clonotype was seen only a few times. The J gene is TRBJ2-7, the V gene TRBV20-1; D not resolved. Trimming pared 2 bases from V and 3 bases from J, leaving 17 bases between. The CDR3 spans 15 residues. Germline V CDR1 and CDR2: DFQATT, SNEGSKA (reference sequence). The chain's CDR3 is CSARSDGPIGYEQYF. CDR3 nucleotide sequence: TGCAGTGCTAGAAGCGACGGTCCCATAGGCTACGAGCAGTACTTC.

CDR3 nucleotide sequence: TGCGCCAGCAGTGAGTTAGGGGCCTACGAGCAGTACTTC. Translation gives CASSELGAYEQYF. This sequence joins TRBV10-1 and TRBJ2-7; D might be TRBD1 (5 bases). The germline gives CDR1 WNHNN, CDR2 SYGVQD (reference sequence). The CDR3 spans 13 residues. The V end lost 1 base, the J end lost 2 bases, and 6 bases lay between the germline ends.

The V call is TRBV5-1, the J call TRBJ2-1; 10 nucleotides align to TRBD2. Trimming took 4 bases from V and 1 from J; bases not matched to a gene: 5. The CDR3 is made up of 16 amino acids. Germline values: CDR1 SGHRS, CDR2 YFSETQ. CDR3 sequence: CASSTSSGGSYNEQFF. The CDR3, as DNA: TGCGCCAGCAGCACCTCTAGCGGGGGTTCCTACAATGAGCAGTTCTTC.

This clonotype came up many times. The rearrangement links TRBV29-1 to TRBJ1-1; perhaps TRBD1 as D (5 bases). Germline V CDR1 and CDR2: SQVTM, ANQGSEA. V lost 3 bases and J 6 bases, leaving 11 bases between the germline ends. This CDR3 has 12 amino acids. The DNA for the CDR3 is TGCAGCGTTGACGGACATCTCTCTGAAGCTTTCTTT. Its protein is CSVDGHLSEAFF.

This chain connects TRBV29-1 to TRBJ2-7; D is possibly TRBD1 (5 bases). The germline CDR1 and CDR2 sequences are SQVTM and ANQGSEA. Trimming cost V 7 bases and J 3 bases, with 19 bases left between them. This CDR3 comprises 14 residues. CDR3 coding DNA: TGCAGCGCTGGAACCCCAGGGTTGGGCTACGAGCAGTACTTC. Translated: CSAGTPGLGYEQYF.

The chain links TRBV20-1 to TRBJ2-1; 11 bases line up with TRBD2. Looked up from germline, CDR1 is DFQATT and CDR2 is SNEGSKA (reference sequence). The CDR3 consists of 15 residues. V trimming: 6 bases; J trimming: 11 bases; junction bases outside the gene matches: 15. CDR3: CSADPLAGGLGQQFF. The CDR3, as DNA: TGCAGTGCCGACCCTCTAGCGGGGGGCCTCGGGCAGCAGTTCTTC.

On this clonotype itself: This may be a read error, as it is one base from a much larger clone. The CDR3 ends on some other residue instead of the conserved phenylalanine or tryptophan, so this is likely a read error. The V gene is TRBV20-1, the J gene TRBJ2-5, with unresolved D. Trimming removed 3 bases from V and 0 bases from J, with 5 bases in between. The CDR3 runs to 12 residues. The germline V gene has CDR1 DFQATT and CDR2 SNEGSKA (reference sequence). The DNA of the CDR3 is TGCAGTGCTAGGCCCAACCAAGAGACCCAGTACTTG. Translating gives CSARPNQETQYL.

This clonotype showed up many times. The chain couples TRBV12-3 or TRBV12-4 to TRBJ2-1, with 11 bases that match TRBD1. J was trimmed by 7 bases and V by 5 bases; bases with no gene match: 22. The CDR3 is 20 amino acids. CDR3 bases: TGTGCCAGCAGTCCCAGGAGGCCTGGACCTAGGGACAGGGGGATGAATGAGCAGTTCTTC. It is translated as CASSPRRPGPRDRGMNEQFF.

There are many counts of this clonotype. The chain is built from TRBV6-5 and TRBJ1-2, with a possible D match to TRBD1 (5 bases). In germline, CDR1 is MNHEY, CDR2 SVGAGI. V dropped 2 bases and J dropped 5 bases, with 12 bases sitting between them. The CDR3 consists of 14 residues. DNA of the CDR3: TGTGCCAGCAGTTACGACGACAGCGAATATGGCTACACCTTC. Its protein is CASSYDDSEYGYTF.

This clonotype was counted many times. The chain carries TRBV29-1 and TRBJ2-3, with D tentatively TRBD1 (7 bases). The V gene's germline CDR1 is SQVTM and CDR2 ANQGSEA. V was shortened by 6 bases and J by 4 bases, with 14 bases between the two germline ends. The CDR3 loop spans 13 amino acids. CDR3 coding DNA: TGCAGCGTCCAGGGGGGTGAGGCAGATACGCAGTATTTT. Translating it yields CSVQGGEADTQYF.

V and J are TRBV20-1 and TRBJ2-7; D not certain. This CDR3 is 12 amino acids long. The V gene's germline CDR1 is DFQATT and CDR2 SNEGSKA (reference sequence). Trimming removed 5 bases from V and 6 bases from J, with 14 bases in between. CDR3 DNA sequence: TGCAGTGCTGACCCAACATATTCCGAGCAGTACTTC. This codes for CSADPTYSEQYF.

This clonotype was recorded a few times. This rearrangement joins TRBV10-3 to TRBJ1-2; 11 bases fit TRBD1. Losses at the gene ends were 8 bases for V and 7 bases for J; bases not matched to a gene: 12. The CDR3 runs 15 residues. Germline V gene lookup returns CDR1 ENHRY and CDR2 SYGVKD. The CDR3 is CAISPRTGGESGYTF. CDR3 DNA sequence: TGTGCCATCTCCCCCCGGACAGGGGGCGAATCTGGCTACACCTTC.

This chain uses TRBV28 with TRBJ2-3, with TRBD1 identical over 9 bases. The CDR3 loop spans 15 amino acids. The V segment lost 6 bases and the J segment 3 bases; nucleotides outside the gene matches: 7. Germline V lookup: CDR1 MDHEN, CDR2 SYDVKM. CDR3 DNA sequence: TGTGCCAGCAGCGACGGGACAGGGAGGACAGATACGCAGTATTTT. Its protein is CASSDGTGRTDTQYF.

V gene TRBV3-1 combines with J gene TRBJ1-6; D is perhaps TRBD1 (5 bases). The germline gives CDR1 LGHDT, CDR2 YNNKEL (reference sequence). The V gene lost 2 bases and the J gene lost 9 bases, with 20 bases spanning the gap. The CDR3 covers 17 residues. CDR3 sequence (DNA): TGTGCCAGCAGCCAAAATACCGGGACGGCCGGGGGTTCACCCCTCCACTTT. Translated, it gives CASSQNTGTAGGSPLHF.

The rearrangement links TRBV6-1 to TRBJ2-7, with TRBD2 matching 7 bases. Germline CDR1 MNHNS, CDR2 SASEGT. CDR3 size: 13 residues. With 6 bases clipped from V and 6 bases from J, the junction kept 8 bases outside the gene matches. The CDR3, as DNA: TGTGCCAGCAGCACCTGGGGGGGGACCGAGCAGTACTTC. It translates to CASSTWGGTEQYF.

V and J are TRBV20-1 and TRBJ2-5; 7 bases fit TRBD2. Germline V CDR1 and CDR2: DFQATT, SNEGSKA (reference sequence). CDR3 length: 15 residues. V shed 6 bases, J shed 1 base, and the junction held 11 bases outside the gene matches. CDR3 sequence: CSASRVWGGQETQYF. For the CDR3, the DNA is TGCAGTGCCTCCCGTGTATGGGGGGGCCAAGAGACCCAGTACTTC.

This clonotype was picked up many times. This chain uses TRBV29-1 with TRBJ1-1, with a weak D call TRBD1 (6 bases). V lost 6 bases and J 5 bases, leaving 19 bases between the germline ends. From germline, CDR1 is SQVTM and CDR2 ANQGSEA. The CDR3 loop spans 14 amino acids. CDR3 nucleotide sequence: TGCAGCGTGGGGGGGGGCACCTACGAGACTGAAGCTTTCTTT. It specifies CSVGGGTYETEAFF.

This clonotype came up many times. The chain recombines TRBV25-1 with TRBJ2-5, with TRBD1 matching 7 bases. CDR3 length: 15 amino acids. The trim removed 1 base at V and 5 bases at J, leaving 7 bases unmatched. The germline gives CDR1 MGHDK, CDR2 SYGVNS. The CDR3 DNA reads TGTGCCAGCAGTGAATCCCGAGGGGGCAGGGAGACCCAGTACTTC. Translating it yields CASSESRGGRETQYF.

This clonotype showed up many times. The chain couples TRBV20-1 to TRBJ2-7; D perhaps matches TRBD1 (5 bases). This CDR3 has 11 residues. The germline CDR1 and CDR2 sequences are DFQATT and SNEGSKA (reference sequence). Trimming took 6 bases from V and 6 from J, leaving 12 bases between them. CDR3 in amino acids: CSALDSPEQYF. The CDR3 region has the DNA TGCAGTGCCCTCGACAGTCCCGAGCAGTACTTC.

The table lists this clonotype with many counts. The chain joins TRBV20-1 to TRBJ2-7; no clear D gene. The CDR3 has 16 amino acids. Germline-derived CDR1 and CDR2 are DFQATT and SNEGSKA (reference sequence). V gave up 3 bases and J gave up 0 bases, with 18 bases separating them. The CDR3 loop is CSASRVLVSHSYEQYF. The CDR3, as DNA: TGCAGTGCTAGCCGGGTCCTAGTCTCCCACTCCTACGAGCAGTACTTC.

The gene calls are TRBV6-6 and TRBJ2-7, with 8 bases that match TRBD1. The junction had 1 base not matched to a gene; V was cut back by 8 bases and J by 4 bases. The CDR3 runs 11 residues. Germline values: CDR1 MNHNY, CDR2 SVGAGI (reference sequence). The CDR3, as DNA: TGTGCCAGCGGGGACAGGTACGAGCAGTACTTC. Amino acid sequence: CASGDRYEQYF.

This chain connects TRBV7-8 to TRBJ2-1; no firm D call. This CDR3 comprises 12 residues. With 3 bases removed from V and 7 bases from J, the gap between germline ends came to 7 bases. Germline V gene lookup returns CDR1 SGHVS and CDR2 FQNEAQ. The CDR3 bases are TGTGCCAGCAGCTTTGCCGGAAATGAGCAGTTCTTC. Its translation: CASSFAGNEQFF.